This T cell receptor beta chain is drawn from a study of T-cell reconstitution after alpha-beta-depleted transplantation in children. This clonotype was seen a few times. V shed 2 bases and J shed 8 bases, with 6 bases lying between them. This CDR3 has 11 amino acids. Germline CDR1 reads KGHSH; CDR2 reads LQKENI. The TCRbeta library incorporated unique molecular identifiers. TCRdb itself ran the PCR reads through MiXCR, one entry per CDR3 protein. The data contain about 72,000 distinct CDR3 sequences, about 7.3% of them singletons. The gene calls are TRBV18 and TRBJ1-1; D is undetermined. This clonotype was obtained from a human donor who donated a stem cell graft to a child with acute lymphoblastic leukemia. Sequences were derived from PBMCs from the stem cell graft donor, sampled from the stem cell graft. Here the CDR3 DNA reads TGTGCCAGCTCACCAGGGGTAGAAGCTTTCTTT. This gives the protein CASSPGVEAFF. The full variable domain, rest sourced from reference TRBV18 and TRBJ1-1, is NAGVMQNPRHLVRRRGQEARLRCSPMKGHSHVYWYRQLPEEGLKFMVYLQKENIIDESGMPKERFSAEFPKEGPSILRIQQVVRGDSAAYFCASSPGVEAFFGQGTRLTVV.